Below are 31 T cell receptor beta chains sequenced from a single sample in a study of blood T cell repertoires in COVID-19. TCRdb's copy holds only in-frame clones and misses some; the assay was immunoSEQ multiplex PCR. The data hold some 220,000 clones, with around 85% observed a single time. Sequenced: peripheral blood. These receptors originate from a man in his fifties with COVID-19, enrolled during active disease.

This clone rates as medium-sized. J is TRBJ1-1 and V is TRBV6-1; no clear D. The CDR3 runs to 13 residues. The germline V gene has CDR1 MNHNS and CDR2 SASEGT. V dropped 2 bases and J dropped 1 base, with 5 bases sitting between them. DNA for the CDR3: TGTGCCAGCAGTGAACGCGAGAACACTGAAGCTTTCTTT. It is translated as CASSERENTEAFF.

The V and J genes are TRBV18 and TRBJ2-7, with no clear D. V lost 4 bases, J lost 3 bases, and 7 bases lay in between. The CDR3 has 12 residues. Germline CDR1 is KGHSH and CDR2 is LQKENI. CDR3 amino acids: CASSQSNYEQYF. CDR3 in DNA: TGTGCCAGCTCACAAAGCAACTACGAGCAGTACTTC.

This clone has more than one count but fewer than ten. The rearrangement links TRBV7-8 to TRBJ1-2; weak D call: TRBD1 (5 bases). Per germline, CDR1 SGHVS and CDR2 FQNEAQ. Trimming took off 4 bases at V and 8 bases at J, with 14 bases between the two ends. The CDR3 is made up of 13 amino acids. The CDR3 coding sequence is TGTGCCAGCAGCTCCACAGGAATTGACGGCTACACCTTC. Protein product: CASSSTGIDGYTF.

CDR3 residues: CASNRGRGEKLFF. CDR3 bases: TGTGCCAGCAACAGGGGGCGGGGTGAAAAACTGTTTTTT. This chain connects TRBV5-6 to TRBJ1-4; 9 nucleotides line up with TRBD1. The germline CDR1 and CDR2 sequences are SGHDT and YYEEEE. The CDR3 covers 13 residues. The V and J ends lost 6 bases and 7 bases, in that order; junction bases with no gene match: 4.

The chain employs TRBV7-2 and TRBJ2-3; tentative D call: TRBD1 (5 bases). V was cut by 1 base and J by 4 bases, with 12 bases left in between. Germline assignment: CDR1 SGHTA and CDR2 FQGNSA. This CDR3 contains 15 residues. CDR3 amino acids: CASSLDGRVADTQYF. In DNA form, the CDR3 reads TGTGCCAGCAGCTTAGATGGCAGGGTGGCAGATACGCAGTATTTT.

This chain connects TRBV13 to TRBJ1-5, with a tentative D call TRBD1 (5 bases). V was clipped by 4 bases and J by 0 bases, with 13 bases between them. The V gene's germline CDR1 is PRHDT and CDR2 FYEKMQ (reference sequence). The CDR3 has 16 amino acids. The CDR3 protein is CASSSSTENSNQPQHF. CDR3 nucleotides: TGTGCCAGCAGCTCCTCGACAGAGAATAGCAATCAGCCCCAGCATTTT.

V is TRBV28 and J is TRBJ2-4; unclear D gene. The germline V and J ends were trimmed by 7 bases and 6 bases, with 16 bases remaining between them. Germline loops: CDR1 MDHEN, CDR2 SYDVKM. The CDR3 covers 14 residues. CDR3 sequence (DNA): TGTGCCAGCACCCCCCGTGGCGCGGCAAACATTCAGTACTTC. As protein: CASTPRGAANIQYF.

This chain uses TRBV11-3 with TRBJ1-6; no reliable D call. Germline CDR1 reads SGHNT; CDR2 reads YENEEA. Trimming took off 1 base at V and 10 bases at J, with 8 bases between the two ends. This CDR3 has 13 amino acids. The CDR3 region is CASSLAPGSPLHF. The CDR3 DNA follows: TGTGCCAGCAGCTTAGCCCCGGGATCACCCCTCCACTTT.

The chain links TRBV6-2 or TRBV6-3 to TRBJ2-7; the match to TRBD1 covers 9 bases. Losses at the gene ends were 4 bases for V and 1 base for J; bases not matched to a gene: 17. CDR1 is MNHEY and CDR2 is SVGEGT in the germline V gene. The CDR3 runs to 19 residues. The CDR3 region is CASSLRGTSGTGISYEQYF. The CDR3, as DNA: TGTGCCAGCAGTTTACGCGGGACCTCCGGGACAGGGATTTCCTACGAGCAGTACTTC.

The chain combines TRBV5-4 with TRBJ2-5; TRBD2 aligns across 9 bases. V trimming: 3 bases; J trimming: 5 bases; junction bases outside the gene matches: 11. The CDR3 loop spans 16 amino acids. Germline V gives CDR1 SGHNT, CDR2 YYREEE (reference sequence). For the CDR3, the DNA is TGTGCCAGCAGCTCGTTTGCTAGCGGGGCCACTGAGACCCAGTACTTC. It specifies CASSSFASGATETQYF.

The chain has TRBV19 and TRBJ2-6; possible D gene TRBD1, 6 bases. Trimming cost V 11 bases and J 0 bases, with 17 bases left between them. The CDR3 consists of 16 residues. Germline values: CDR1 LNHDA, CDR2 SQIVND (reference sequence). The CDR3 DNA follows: TGTGCCTCCGGGTCGGGACAACGCTCTGGGGCCAACGTCCTGACTTTC. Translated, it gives CASGSGQRSGANVLTF.

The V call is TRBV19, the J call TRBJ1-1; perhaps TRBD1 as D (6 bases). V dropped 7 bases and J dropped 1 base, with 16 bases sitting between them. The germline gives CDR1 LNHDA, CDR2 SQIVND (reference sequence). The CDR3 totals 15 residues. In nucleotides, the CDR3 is TGTGCCAGTACCGATAGACCGACAGGGAACACTGAAGCTTTCTTT. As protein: CASTDRPTGNTEAFF.

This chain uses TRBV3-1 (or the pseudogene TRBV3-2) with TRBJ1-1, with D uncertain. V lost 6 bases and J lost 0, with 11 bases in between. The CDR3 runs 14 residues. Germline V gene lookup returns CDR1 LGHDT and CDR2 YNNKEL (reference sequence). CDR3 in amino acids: CASSLLLLNTEAFF. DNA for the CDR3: TGTGCCAGCAGTCTCCTCTTATTGAACACTGAAGCTTTCTTT.

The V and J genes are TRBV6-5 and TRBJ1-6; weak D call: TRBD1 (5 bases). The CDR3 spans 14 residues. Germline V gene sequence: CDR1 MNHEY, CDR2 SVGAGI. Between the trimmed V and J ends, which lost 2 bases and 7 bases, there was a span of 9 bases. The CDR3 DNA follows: TGTGCCAGCAGTTACGTCCGGGGGAATTCACCCCTCCACTTT. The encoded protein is CASSYVRGNSPLHF.

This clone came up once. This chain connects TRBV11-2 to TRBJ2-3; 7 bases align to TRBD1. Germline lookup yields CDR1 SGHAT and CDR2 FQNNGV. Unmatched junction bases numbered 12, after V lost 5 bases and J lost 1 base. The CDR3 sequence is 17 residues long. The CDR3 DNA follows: TGTGCCAGCAGCCTCTCGGTAAACCAGGGGGGCACAGATACGCAGTATTTT. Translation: CASSLSVNQGGTDTQYF.

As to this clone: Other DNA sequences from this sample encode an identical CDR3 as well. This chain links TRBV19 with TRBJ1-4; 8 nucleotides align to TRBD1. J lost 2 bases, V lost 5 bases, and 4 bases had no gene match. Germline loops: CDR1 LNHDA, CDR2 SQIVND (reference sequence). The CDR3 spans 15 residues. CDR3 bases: TGTGCCAGTAGTCCCCGACAGGGGACTAATGAAAAACTGTTTTTT. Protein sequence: CASSPRQGTNEKLFF.

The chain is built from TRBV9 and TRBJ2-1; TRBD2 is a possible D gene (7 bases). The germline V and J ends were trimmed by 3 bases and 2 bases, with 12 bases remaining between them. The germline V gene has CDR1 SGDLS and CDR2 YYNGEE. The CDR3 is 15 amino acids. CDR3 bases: TGTGCCAGCAGCGAGGGAGGGGGTGCCTACAATGAGCAGTTCTTC. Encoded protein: CASSEGGGAYNEQFF.

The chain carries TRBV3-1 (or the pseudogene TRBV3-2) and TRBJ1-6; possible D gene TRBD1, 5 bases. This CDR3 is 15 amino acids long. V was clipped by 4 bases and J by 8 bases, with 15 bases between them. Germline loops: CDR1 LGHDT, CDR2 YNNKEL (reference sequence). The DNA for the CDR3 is TGTGCCAGCAGCCTAGGGGCGGCCGTTTATTCACCCCTCCACTTT. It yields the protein CASSLGAAVYSPLHF.

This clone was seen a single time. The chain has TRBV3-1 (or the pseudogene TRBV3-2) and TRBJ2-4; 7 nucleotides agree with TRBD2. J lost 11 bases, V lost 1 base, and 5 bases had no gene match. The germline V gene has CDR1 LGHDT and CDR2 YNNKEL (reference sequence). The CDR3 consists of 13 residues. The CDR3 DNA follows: TGTGCCAGCAGCCAAGTGGTTAGCGGGCTTCAGTACTTC. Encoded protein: CASSQVVSGLQYF.

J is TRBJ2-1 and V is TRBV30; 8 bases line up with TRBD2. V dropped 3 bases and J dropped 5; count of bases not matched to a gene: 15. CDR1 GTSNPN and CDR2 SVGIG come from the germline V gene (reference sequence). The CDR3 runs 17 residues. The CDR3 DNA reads TGTGCCTGGAGCCAAAGCGGGGGATACCGCCTCGACAATGAGCAGTTCTTC. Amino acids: CAWSQSGGYRLDNEQFF.

The CDR3 nucleotides are TGTGCCAGCAGCAGGACTGTCCCCTACGAGCAGTACTTC. This sequence encodes CASSRTVPYEQYF. The V gene is TRBV3-1 (or the pseudogene TRBV3-2), the J gene TRBJ2-7, with a tentative D call TRBD2 (5 bases). Between the trimmed V and J ends, which lost 5 bases and 2 bases, there was a span of 10 bases. The germline CDR1 and CDR2 sequences are LGHDT and YNNKEL (reference sequence). The CDR3 runs 13 residues.

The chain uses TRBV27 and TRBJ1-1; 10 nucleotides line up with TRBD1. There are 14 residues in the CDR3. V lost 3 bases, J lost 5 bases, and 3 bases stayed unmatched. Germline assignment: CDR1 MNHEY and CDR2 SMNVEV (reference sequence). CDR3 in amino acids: CASSFRTGGTEAFF. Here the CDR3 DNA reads TGTGCCAGCAGTTTCAGGACAGGGGGTACTGAAGCTTTCTTT.

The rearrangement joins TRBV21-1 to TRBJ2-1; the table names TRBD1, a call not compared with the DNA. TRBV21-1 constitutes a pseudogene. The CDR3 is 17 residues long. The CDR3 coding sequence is TGTGCCAGCAGCAAAGAAGGGGAACAGGGCGTCGGTTTCCGGCAGTTCTTC. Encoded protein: CASSKEGEQGVGFRQFF.

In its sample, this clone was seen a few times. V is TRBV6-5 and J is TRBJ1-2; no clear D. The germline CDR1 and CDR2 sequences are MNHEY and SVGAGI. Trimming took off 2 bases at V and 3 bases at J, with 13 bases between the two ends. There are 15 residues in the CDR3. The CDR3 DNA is TGTGCCAGCAGTTACACCGTAGACATTGACTATGGCTACACCTTC. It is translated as CASSYTVDIDYGYTF.

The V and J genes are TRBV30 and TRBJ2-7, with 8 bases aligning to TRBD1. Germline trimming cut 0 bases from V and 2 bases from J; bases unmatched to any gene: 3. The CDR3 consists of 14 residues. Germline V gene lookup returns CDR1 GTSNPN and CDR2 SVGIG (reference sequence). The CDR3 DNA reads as TGTGCCTGGAGTGTTGGACAGGGACCCTACGAGCAGTACTTC. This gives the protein CAWSVGQGPYEQYF.

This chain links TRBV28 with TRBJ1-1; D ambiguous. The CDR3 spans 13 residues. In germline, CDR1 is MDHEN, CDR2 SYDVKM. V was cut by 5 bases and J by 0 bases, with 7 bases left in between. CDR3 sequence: CASSPGMNTEAFF. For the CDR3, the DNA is TGTGCCAGCAGTCCAGGCATGAACACTGAAGCTTTCTTT.

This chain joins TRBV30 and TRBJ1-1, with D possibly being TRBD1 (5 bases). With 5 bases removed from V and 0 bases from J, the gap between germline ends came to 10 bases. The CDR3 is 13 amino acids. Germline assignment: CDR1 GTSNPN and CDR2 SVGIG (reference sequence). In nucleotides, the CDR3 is TGTGCCTGGGGAAGACAGATGAACACTGAAGCTTTCTTT. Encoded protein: CAWGRQMNTEAFF.

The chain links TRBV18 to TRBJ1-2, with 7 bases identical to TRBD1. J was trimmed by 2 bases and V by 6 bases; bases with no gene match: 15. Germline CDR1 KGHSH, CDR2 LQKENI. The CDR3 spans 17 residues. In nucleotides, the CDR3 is TGTGCCAGCTCGAGAAACGGAGGGGGCGCAGCGAACTATGGCTACACCTTC. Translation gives CASSRNGGGAANYGYTF.

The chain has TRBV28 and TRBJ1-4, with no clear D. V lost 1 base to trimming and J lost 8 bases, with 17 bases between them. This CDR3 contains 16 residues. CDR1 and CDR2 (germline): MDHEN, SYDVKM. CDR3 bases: TGTGCCAGCAGTTTATTAGCCGACGGGATGGCGGAAAAACTGTTTTTT. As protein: CASSLLADGMAEKLFF. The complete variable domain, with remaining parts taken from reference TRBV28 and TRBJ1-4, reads DVKVTQSSRYLVKRTGEKVFLECVQDMDHENMFWYRQDPGLGLRLIYFSYDVKMKEKGDIPEGYSVSREKKERFSLILESASTNQTSMYLCASSLLADGMAEKLFFGSGTQLSVL.

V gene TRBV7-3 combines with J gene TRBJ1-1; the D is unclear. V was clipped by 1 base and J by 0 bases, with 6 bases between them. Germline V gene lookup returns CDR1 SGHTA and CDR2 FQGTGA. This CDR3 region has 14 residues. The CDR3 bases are TGTGCCAGCAGCTTAAGCAGTCTGAACACTGAAGCTTTCTTT. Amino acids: CASSLSSLNTEAFF.

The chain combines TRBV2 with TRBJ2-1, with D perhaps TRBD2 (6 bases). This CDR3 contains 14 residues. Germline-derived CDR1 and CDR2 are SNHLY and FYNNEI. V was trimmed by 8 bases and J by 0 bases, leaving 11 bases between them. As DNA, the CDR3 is TGTGCCAGCCCGGGGGAAAGCTCCTACAATGAGCAGTTCTTC. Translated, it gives CASPGESSYNEQFF. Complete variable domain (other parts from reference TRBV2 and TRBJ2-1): EPEVTQTPSHQVTQMGQEVILRCVPISNHLYFYWYRQILGQKVEFLVSFYNNEISEKSEIFDDQFSVERPDGSNFTLKIRSTKLEDSAMYFCASPGESSYNEQFFGPGTRLTVL.